The following is a T cell receptor beta chain sequence with its context. The sample originates from a study of blood T cell repertoires in COVID-19. Overall study: The origin of the acute and convalescent COVID-19 samples was the United States, Italy and Spain.

As handled by the study authors: Nucleated cell counts were estimated from reference gene primer amplification. The assay was immunoSEQ multiplex PCR, and TCRdb's table has in-frame clones only and misses some. For V, J and clone size, that table is used; D and trimming come from the DNA. The table shows roughly 150,000 clones, with just under 85% occurring only once. Followed over time, Seattle patients had been enrolled while infection was active. Germline CDR1 MNHEY, CDR2 SMNVEV (reference sequence). This CDR3 spans 16 amino acids. Trimming removed 6 bases from V and 0 bases from J; junction bases left unmatched: 3.

Input material: peripheral blood. The TCR originated in an elderly woman with COVID-19, enrolled during active disease. The chain uses TRBV27 and TRBJ1-5; 12 bases map to TRBD1. This CDR3 is CASRGTGGYSNQPQHF. The CDR3 DNA sequence: TGTGCCAGCAGGGGGACAGGGGGCTATAGCAATCAGCCCCAGCATTTT.